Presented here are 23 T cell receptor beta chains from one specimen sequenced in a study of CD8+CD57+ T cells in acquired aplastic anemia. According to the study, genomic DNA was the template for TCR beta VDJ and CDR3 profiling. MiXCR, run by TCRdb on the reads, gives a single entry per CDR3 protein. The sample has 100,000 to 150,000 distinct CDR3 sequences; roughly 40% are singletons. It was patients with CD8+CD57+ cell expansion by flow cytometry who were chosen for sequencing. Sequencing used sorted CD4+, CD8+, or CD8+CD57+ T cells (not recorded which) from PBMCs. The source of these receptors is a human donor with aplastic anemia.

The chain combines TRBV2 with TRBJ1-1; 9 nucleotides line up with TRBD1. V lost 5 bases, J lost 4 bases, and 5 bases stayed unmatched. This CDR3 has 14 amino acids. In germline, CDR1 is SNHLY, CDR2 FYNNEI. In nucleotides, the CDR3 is TGTGCCAGCAGTCCCGGGACAGGGCGCACTGAAGCTTTCTTT. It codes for CASSPGTGRTEAFF.

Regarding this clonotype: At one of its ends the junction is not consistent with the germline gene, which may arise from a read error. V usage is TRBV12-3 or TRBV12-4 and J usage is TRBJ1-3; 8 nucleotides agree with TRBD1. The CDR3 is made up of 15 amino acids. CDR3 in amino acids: CACSLPGTGGNTIYF. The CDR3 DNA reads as TGTGCCTGCAGCCTTCCCGGGACAGGAGGAAACACCATATATTTT.

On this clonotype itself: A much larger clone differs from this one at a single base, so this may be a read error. CDR3 region: CAITGGPNEELFF. CDR3 nucleotide sequence: TGTGCCATCACAGGGGGCCCTAATGAAGAACTGTTTTTT. The genes are TRBV7-2 and TRBJ1-4; 9 bases match TRBD1. Per the germline V gene, CDR1 is SGHTA and CDR2 is FQGNSA. The CDR3 has 13 amino acids.

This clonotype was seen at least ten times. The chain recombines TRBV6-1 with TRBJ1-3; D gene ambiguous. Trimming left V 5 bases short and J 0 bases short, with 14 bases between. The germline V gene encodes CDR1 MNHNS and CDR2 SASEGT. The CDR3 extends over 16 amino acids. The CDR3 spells CASSLLDVDSGNTIYF. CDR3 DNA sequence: TGTGCCAGCAGTCTCTTGGACGTCGACTCTGGAAACACCATATATTTT.

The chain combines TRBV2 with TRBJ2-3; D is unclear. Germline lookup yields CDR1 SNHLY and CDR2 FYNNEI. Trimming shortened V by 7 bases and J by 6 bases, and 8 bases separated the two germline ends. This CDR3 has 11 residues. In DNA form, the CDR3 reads TGTGCCAGCAAAGAGTGGGATACGCAGTATTTT. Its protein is CASKEWDTQYF.

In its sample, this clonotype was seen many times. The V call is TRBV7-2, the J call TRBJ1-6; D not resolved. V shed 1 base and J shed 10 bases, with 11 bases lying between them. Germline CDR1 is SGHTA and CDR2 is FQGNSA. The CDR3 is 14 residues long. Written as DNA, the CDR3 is TGTGCCAGCAGCTTAGAACAGAATTTATCACCCCTCCACTTT. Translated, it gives CASSLEQNLSPLHF.

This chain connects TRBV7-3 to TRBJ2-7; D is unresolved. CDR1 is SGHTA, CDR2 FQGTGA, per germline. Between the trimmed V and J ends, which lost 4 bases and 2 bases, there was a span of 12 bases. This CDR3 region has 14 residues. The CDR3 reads CASSSVHGAYEQYF. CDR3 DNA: TGTGCCAGCAGCTCGGTACACGGAGCCTACGAGCAGTACTTC.

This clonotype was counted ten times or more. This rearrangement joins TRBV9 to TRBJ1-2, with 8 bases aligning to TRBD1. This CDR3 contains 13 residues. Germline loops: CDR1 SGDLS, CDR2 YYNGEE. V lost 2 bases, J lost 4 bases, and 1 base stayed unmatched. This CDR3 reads CASSVGTGYGYTF. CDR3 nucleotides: TGTGCCAGCAGCGTTGGGACAGGCTATGGCTACACCTTC.

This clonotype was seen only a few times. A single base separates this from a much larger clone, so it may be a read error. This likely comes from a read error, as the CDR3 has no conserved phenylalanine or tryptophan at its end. The DNA of the CDR3 is TGCGCCAGCAGCTTGGATTCCGCCTACGAGCAGTACTCC. Its translation is CASSLDSAYEQYS. This chain joins TRBV5-1 and TRBJ2-7; D ambiguous. The CDR3 contains 13 residues. Germline V gives CDR1 SGHRS, CDR2 YFSETQ. V was cut by 0 bases and J by 2 bases, with 6 bases left in between.

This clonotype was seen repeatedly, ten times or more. The CDR3 region has the DNA TGTGCCAGCAGCCTTGACAGTTCCATGAACACTGAAGCTTTCTTT. Encoded protein: CASSLDSSMNTEAFF. The chain employs TRBV12-3 or TRBV12-4 and TRBJ1-1; D may be TRBD1 (5 bases). V lost 6 bases, J lost 0 bases, and 14 bases lay in between. There are 15 residues in the CDR3.

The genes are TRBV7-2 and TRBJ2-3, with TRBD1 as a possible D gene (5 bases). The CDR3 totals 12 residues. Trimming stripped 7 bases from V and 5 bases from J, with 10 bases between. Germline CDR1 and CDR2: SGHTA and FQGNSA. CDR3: CASNQGEDTQYF. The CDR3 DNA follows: TGTGCCAGCAACCAGGGTGAAGATACGCAGTATTTT.

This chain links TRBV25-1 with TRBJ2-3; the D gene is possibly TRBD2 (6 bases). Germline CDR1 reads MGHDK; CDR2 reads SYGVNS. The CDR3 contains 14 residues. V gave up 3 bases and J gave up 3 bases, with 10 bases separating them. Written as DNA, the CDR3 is TGTGCCAGCAGTGAGGGGGGAGAGACAGATACGCAGTATTTT. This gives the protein CASSEGGETDTQYF.

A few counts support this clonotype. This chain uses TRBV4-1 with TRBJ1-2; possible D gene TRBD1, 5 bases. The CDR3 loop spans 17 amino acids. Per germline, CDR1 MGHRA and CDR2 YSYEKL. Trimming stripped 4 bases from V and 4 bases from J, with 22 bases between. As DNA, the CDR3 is TGCGCCAGCAGCCGACCAGGGAAGAGCCACTATTTCTATGGCTACACCTTC. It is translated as CASSRPGKSHYFYGYTF.

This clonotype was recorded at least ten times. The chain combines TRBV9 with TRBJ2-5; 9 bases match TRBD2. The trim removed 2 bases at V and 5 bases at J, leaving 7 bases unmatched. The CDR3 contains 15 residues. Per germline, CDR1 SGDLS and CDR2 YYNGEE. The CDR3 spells CASSVLAGNGETQYF. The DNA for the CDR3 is TGTGCCAGCAGCGTTCTAGCGGGGAACGGGGAGACCCAGTACTTC.

The CDR3 reads CASSLGTRGSYEQYF. The CDR3 DNA is TGTGCCAGCAGTCTCGGGACAAGGGGATCCTACGAGCAGTACTTC. V gene TRBV2 combines with J gene TRBJ2-7, with D tentatively TRBD1 (6 bases). Trimming left V 5 bases short and J 1 base short, with 15 bases between. Looked up from germline, CDR1 is SNHLY and CDR2 is FYNNEI. CDR3 length: 15 residues.

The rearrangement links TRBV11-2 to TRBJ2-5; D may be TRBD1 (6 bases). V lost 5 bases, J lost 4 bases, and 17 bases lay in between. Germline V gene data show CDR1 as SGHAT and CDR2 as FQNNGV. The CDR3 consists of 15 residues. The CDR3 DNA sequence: TGTGCCAGCAGCGTGCAGGACAGACCAGGAGAGACCCAGTACTTC. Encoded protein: CASSVQDRPGETQYF.

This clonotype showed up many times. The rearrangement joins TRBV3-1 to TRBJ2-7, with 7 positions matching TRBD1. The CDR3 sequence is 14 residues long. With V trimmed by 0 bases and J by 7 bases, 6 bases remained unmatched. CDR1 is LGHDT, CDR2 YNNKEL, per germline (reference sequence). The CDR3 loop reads CASSQDAWTGEQYV. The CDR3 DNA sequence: TGTGCCAGCAGCCAAGACGCCTGGACAGGAGAGCAGTACGTC.

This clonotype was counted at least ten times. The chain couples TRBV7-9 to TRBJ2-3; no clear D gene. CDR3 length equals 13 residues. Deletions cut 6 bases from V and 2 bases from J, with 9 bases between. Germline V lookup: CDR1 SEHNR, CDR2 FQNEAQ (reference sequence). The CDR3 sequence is CASSLRLTDTQYF. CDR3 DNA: TGTGCCAGCAGTTTACGGCTCACAGATACGCAGTATTTT.

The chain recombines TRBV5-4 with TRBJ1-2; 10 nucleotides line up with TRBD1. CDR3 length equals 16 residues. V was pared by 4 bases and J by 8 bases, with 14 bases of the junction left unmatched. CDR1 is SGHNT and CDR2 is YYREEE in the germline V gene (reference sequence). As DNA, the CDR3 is TGTGCCAGCAGCGGGGGACCGGGACAGGGGTTGATCGGCTACACCTTC. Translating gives CASSGGPGQGLIGYTF.

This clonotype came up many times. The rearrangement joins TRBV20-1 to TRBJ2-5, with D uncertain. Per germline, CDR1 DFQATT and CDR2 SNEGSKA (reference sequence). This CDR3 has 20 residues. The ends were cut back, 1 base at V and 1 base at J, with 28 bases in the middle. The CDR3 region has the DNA TGCAGTGCTAGAGTAGCCGGCGTATTGTTGCCAGACCCGGCCCAAGAGACCCAGTACTTC. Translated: CSARVAGVLLPDPAQETQYF.

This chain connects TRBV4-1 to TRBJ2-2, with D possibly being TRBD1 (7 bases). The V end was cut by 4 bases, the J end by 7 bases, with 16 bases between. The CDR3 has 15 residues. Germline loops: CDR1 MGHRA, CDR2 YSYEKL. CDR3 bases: TGCGCCAGCAGCCGCCGAACAGGGGAGGTCGGGGAGCTGTTTTTT. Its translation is CASSRRTGEVGELFF.

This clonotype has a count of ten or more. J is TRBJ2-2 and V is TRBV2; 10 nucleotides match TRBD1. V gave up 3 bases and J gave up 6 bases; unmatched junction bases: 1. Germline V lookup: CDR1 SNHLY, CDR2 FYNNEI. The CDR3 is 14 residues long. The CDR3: CASSEDRGAGELFF. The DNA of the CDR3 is TGTGCCAGCAGTGAGGACAGGGGGGCCGGGGAGCTGTTTTTT. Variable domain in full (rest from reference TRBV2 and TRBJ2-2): EPEVTQTPSHQVTQMGQEVILRCVPISNHLYFYWYRQILGQKVEFLVSFYNNEISEKSEIFDDQFSVERPDGSNFTLKIRSTKLEDSAMYFCASSEDRGAGELFFGEGSRLTVL.

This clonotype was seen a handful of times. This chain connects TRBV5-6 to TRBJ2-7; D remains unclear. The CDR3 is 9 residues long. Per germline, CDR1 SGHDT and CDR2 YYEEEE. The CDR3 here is CASSLERYV. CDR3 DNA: TGTGCCAGCAGCTTAGAGCGGTACGTC.